One and the same sample provided the 27 T cell receptor beta chains below, sequenced in a study of T-cell reconstitution after alpha-beta-depleted transplantation in children (dated by TCRdb to about 2016). The library was generated by PCR. Sequencer: Illumina HiSeq 2500. TCR libraries were prepared with molecular barcoding, using unique molecular identifiers to normalize TCRbeta repertoire quantification. Clones were called with MiXCR by TCRdb after fastp trimmed the public reads at Q25, and only in-frame beta chains were retained. Here each entry gathers all rows of one CDR3 protein and keeps the most common genes and DNA. This sample gives over 200,000 distinct CDR3 sequences in total; around 9.6% of them show up just once. The ten largest clones take up over 5% of the sample. The sample here was PBMCs from the stem cell graft donor, taken from the stem cell graft. These receptors were taken from a human donor who donated a stem cell graft to a child with acute lymphoblastic leukemia.

This clonotype was recorded many times. This chain connects TRBV12-3 or TRBV12-4 to TRBJ2-5, with D unresolved. CDR3 length: 14 residues. The V end lost 8 bases, the J end lost 5 bases, and 18 bases lay between the germline ends. Written as DNA, the CDR3 is TGTGCCAGCTCACTCTCTTGGGGTCGGGAGACCCAGTACTTC. Protein: CASSLSWGRETQYF.

V gene TRBV18 combines with J gene TRBJ2-6; 9 bases align to TRBD1. From germline, CDR1 is KGHSH and CDR2 LQKENI. The CDR3 is 18 amino acids. Germline trimming cut 2 bases from V and 7 bases from J; bases unmatched to any gene: 12. This CDR3 is CASSPLDRGVYKANVLTF. CDR3 sequence (DNA): TGTGCCAGCTCACCATTGGACAGGGGAGTTTATAAAGCCAACGTCCTGACTTTC.

This clonotype has ten or more counts. V and J are TRBV10-2 and TRBJ1-1, with a weak D call TRBD1 (5 bases). From germline, CDR1 is WSHSY and CDR2 SAAADI. The CDR3 covers 13 residues. The V end was cut by 2 bases, the J end by 5 bases, with 9 bases between. CDR3 DNA: TGCGCCAGCAGTGAGAAATGGGGGACTGAAGCTTTCTTT. It is translated as CASSEKWGTEAFF.

This clonotype was counted between two and nine times. The rearrangement links TRBV5-1 to TRBJ2-7; tentatively, D is TRBD2 (5 bases). Trimming shortened V by 0 bases and J by 3 bases, and 13 bases separated the two germline ends. The germline CDR1 and CDR2 sequences are SGHRS and YFSETQ. The CDR3 is 15 residues long. The CDR3 reads CASSLEAGPHYEQYF. In nucleotides, the CDR3 is TGCGCCAGCAGCTTGGAGGCGGGTCCACACTACGAGCAGTACTTC.

This clonotype was observed a few times. The chain links TRBV19 to TRBJ1-5; D might be TRBD1 (5 bases). CDR3 length: 14 residues. Trimming took off 4 bases at V and 3 bases at J, with 10 bases between the two ends. Germline lookup yields CDR1 LNHDA and CDR2 SQIVND (reference sequence). CDR3 sequence reads: CASSTPGNNQPQHF. The CDR3 nucleotides are TGTGCCAGTAGTACCCCAGGGAACAATCAGCCCCAGCATTTT.

The chain carries TRBV5-1 and TRBJ2-7, with 9 nucleotides matching TRBD1. This CDR3 contains 14 residues. Germline loops: CDR1 SGHRS, CDR2 YFSETQ. V was clipped by 6 bases and J by 5 bases; unmatched bases: 9. Here the CDR3 DNA reads TGCGCCAGCACCCCGGTACAGGGGGCCGACGAGCAGTACTTC. It codes for CASTPVQGADEQYF. The full variable domain, rest sourced from reference TRBV5-1 and TRBJ2-7, is KAGVTQTPRYLIKTRGQQVTLSCSPISGHRSVSWYQQTPGQGLQFLFEYFSETQRNKGNFPGRFSGRQFSNSRSEMNVSTLELGDSALYLCASTPVQGADEQYFGPGTRLTVT.

This clonotype was observed a few times. This chain joins TRBV10-1 and TRBJ2-5; 11 nucleotides match TRBD1. This CDR3 has 14 residues. Germline lookup yields CDR1 WNHNN and CDR2 SYGVQD (reference sequence). V lost 8 bases to trimming and J lost 4 bases; unmatched junction nucleotides: 6. Written as DNA, the CDR3 is TGCGCCAGCTCCCGGGACAGGGGGTTAGAGACCCAGTACTTC. Protein: CASSRDRGLETQYF.

This clonotype showed up many times. The rearrangement joins TRBV5-1 to TRBJ1-2, with unresolved D. Germline CDR1 is SGHRS and CDR2 is YFSETQ. This CDR3 contains 14 residues. Trimming pared 3 bases from V and 4 bases from J, leaving 13 bases between. The CDR3 here is CASSSDGILYGYTF. CDR3 DNA: TGCGCCAGCAGCTCGGACGGAATCCTCTATGGCTACACCTTC.

This clonotype was detected only a few times. CDR3 loop: CASSYAGISGGETQYF. DNA of the CDR3: TGTGCCAGCAGTTATGCGGGGATTAGCGGGGGAGAGACCCAGTACTTC. The genes are TRBV6-5 and TRBJ2-5; 9 bases are a match to TRBD2. The CDR3 loop spans 16 amino acids. The germline gives CDR1 MNHEY, CDR2 SVGAGI. V lost 3 bases and J lost 4; bases outside the gene matches: 9.

The table lists this clonotype with many counts. J is TRBJ2-1 and V is TRBV5-1, with D unclear. Germline CDR1 is SGHRS and CDR2 is YFSETQ. Trimming shortened V by 0 bases and J by 8 bases, and 12 bases separated the two germline ends. The CDR3 runs to 14 residues. The CDR3 here is CASSLGTEVDEQFF. Written as DNA, the CDR3 is TGCGCCAGCAGCTTGGGGACCGAGGTCGATGAGCAGTTCTTC.

This CDR3 reads CASKIGAGGRNEQFF. In DNA, the CDR3 is TGCGCCAGCAAGATTGGGGCGGGGGGGCGGAATGAGCAGTTCTTC. The chain links TRBV5-1 to TRBJ2-1; TRBD2 matches at 9 bases. The germline V gene has CDR1 SGHRS and CDR2 YFSETQ. CDR3 length: 15 amino acids. V was clipped by 6 bases and J by 7 bases; unmatched bases: 11.

The V gene is TRBV24-1, the J gene TRBJ2-3; D is ambiguous. The CDR3 runs to 12 residues. CDR1 is KGHDR, CDR2 SFDVKD, per germline. V lost 2 bases and J lost 5, with 4 bases in between. In DNA, the CDR3 is TGTGCCACCAGTGATTCCATAGATACGCAGTATTTT. It codes for CATSDSIDTQYF.

This clonotype has just a few counts. V and J are TRBV5-1 and TRBJ1-2, with 9 positions matching TRBD1. Germline trimming cut 1 base from V and 6 bases from J; bases unmatched to any gene: 7. This CDR3 is 15 amino acids long. Germline CDR1 reads SGHRS; CDR2 reads YFSETQ. The CDR3 sequence is CASSLTGGYGDGYTF. CDR3 bases: TGCGCCAGCAGCTTGACAGGGGGCTATGGCGATGGCTACACCTTC.

The chain is built from TRBV5-1 and TRBJ2-7, with TRBD1 matching 11 bases. V was pared by 4 bases and J by 6 bases, with 6 bases of the junction left unmatched. CDR3 length: 14 residues. The germline V gene has CDR1 SGHRS and CDR2 YFSETQ. Here the CDR3 reads CASSQGQGVREQYF. Written as DNA, the CDR3 is TGCGCCAGCAGCCAGGGACAGGGGGTCCGCGAGCAGTACTTC. The full variable domain, rest sourced from reference TRBV5-1 and TRBJ2-7, is KAGVTQTPRYLIKTRGQQVTLSCSPISGHRSVSWYQQTPGQGLQFLFEYFSETQRNKGNFPGRFSGRQFSNSRSEMNVSTLELGDSALYLCASSQGQGVREQYFGPGTRLTVT.

This sequence joins TRBV20-1 and TRBJ1-1, with TRBD1 identical over 7 bases. This CDR3 has 10 amino acids. Looked up from germline, CDR1 is DFQATT and CDR2 is SNEGSKA (reference sequence). The V and J ends lost 6 bases and 11 bases, in that order; junction bases with no gene match: 6. This CDR3 is CSATGIIAFF. The CDR3 DNA sequence: TGCAGTGCGACAGGGATTATTGCTTTCTTT.

This clonotype occurred many times. The V gene is TRBV3-1, the J gene TRBJ2-3; the D is unclear. V lost 0 bases and J 4 bases, leaving 8 bases between the germline ends. The CDR3 extends over 14 amino acids. Looked up from germline, CDR1 is LGHDT and CDR2 is YNNKEL (reference sequence). CDR3 sequence: CASSQDLWADTQYF. CDR3 in DNA: TGTGCCAGCAGCCAAGATCTTTGGGCAGATACGCAGTATTTT.

This clonotype occurred many times. This chain connects TRBV27 to TRBJ1-1; TRBD1 matches 7 bases. Trimming at V came to 2 bases and at J to 0 bases, leaving 6 bases not matched to a gene. There are 16 residues in the CDR3. Germline assignment: CDR1 MNHEY and CDR2 SMNVEV (reference sequence). The CDR3 sequence: CASSLQGGAMNTEAFF. In DNA, the CDR3 is TGTGCCAGCAGTTTACAGGGGGGGGCTATGAACACTGAAGCTTTCTTT.

This clonotype was detected many times. J is TRBJ1-5 and V is TRBV12-3 or TRBV12-4; D is possibly TRBD1 (6 bases). This CDR3 is built from 14 residues. The V and J ends lost 5 bases and 5 bases respectively, with 13 bases between them. For the CDR3, the DNA is TGTGCCAGCAGTCCCCAGACAGGTTATCAGCCCCAGCATTTT. It specifies CASSPQTGYQPQHF.

This clonotype was found a few times. CDR3 sequence (DNA): TGCAGTGCCGCGGGACAGGGGACCCAAGAGACCCAGTACTTC. This encodes CSAAGQGTQETQYF. The chain employs TRBV20-1 and TRBJ2-5, with 10 bases lining up with TRBD1. From germline, CDR1 is DFQATT and CDR2 SNEGSKA (reference sequence). This CDR3 comprises 14 residues. The ends lost 6 bases at V and 1 base at J; junction bases unmatched: 5.

This clonotype is judged medium-sized. This chain connects TRBV4-2 to TRBJ2-3, with 8 bases lining up with TRBD2. Trimming cost V 0 bases and J 1 base; bases outside gene matches: 3. Germline CDR1 and CDR2: LGHNA and YNFKEQ. There are 16 residues in the CDR3. In DNA form, the CDR3 reads TGTGCCAGCAGCCAAGATTTCGGGGGGGGCACAGATACGCAGTATTTT. The encoded protein is CASSQDFGGGTDTQYF.

Ten or more counts support this clonotype. V is TRBV29-1 and J is TRBJ2-3; 7 positions agree with TRBD1. J lost 0 bases, V lost 6 bases, and 3 bases had no gene match. The length of the CDR3 is 13 residues. CDR1 is SQVTM and CDR2 is ANQGSEA in the germline V gene. The CDR3 loop is CSVLQGSTDTQYF. The CDR3 nucleotides are TGCAGCGTCCTACAGGGGAGCACAGATACGCAGTATTTT.

This clonotype has more than one count but fewer than ten. This CDR3 is CASSQEGDFYNSPLHF. The CDR3 DNA reads TGCGCCAGCAGCCAAGAGGGCGATTTCTATAATTCACCCCTCCACTTT. This chain links TRBV4-1 with TRBJ1-6; no clear D. V dropped 0 bases and J dropped 3 bases, with 9 bases sitting between them. Germline V gene data show CDR1 as MGHRA and CDR2 as YSYEKL. The CDR3 loop spans 16 amino acids.

V and J are TRBV27 and TRBJ2-1; no clear D gene. CDR1 MNHEY and CDR2 SMNVEV come from the germline V gene (reference sequence). The CDR3 has 13 residues. The V end was cut by 6 bases, the J end by 8 bases, with 14 bases between. This chain's CDR3 is CASSWTDADEQFF. DNA of the CDR3: TGTGCCAGCAGCTGGACCGATGCCGATGAGCAGTTCTTC.

This clonotype occurred a few times. The rearrangement joins TRBV3-1 to TRBJ1-5; D remains unclear. V lost 4 bases and J 6 bases, leaving 13 bases between the germline ends. This CDR3 is 14 amino acids long. The V gene's germline CDR1 is LGHDT and CDR2 YNNKEL (reference sequence). The CDR3 loop reads CASSPGQEAQPQHF. The CDR3, as DNA: TGTGCCAGCAGCCCTGGGCAGGAGGCTCAGCCCCAGCATTTT.

This clonotype was seen a few times. At one end the junction does not follow the germline gene, possibly because of a read error. V usage is TRBV5-1 and J usage is TRBJ2-7; 7 bases are shared with TRBD1. CDR3 length: 15 amino acids. Germline lookup yields CDR1 SGHRS and CDR2 YFSETQ. The CDR3 coding sequence is TGCGCCAGCACCTTGGACGGGACAGTGTACTACGAGCAGTACTTC. This translates into CASTLDGTVYYEQYF.

This clonotype was detected many times. The gene calls are TRBV27 and TRBJ2-3; 9 bases fit TRBD1. The CDR3 sequence is 16 residues long. V trimming: 4 bases; J trimming: 6 bases; junction bases outside the gene matches: 11. Germline loops: CDR1 MNHEY, CDR2 SMNVEV (reference sequence). CDR3 loop: CASSSPRTGATDTQYF. CDR3 DNA: TGTGCCAGCAGTTCCCCTCGGACAGGGGCCACCGATACGCAGTATTTT.

This clonotype was seen at least ten times. The chain is built from TRBV12-3 or TRBV12-4 and TRBJ2-1, with 8 nucleotides matching TRBD2. After removal of 6 bases from V and 2 bases from J, the junction contained 6 bases not matched to a gene. The CDR3 is made up of 15 amino acids. CDR3 sequence reads: CASSIGGAAYNEQFF. The CDR3 DNA sequence: TGTGCCAGCAGCATCGGGGGGGCCGCCTACAATGAGCAGTTCTTC.